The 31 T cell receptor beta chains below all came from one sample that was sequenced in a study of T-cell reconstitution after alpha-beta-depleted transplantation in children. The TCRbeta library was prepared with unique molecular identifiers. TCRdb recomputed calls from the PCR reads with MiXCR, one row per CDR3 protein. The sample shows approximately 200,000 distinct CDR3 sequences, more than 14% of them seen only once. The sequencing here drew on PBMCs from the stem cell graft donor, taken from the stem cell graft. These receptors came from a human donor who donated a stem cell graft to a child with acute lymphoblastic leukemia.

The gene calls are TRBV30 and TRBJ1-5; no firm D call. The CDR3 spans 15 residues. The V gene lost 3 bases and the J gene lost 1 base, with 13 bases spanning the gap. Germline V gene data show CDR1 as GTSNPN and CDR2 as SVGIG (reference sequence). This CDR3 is CAWSRDPRSNQPQHF. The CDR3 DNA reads TGTGCCTGGAGCCGGGATCCGAGGAGCAATCAGCCCCAGCATTTT.

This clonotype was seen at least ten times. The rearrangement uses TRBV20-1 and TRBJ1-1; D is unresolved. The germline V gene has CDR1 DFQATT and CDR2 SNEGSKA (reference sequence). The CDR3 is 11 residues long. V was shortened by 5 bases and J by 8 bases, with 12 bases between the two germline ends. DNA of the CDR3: TGCAGTGCTTCCAGACGGGGAGAAGCTTTCTTT. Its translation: CSASRRGEAFF.

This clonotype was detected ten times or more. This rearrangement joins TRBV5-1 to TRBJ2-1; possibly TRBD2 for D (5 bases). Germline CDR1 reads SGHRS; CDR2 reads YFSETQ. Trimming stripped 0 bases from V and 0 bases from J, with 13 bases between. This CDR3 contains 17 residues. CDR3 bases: TGCGCCAGCAGCTTGGAAGGAGGCGCGTACTCCTACAATGAGCAGTTCTTC. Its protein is CASSLEGGAYSYNEQFF. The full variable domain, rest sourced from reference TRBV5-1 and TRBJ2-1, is KAGVTQTPRYLIKTRGQQVTLSCSPISGHRSVSWYQQTPGQGLQFLFEYFSETQRNKGNFPGRFSGRQFSNSRSEMNVSTLELGDSALYLCASSLEGGAYSYNEQFFGPGTRLTVL.

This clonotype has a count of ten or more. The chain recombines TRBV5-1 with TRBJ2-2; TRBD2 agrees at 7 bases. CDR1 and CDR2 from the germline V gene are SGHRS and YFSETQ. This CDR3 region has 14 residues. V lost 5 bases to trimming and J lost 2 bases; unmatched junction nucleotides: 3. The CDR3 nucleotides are TGCGCCAGCAGGAAGCGGGATAACACCGGGGAGCTGTTTTTT. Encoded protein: CASRKRDNTGELFF.

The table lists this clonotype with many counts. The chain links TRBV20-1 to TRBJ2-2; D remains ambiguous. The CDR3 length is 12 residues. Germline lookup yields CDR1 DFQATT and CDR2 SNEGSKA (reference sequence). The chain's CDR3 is CRLYPNTGELFF. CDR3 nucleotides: TGCAGACTATACCCGAACACCGGGGAGCTGTTTTTT.

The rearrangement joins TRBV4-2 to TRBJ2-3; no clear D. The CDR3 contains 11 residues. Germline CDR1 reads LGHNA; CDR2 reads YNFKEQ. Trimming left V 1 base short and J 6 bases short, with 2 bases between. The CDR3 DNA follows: TGTGCCAGCAGCCAAGGGGATACGCAGTATTTT. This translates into CASSQGDTQYF.

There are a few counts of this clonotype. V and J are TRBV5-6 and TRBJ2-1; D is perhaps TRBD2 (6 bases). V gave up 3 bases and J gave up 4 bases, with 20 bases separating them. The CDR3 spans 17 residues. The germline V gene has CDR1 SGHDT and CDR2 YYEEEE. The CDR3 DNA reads TGTGCCAGCAGCTCCGCCGTGGGCGGGACCCGTTACAATGAGCAGTTCTTC. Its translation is CASSSAVGGTRYNEQFF.

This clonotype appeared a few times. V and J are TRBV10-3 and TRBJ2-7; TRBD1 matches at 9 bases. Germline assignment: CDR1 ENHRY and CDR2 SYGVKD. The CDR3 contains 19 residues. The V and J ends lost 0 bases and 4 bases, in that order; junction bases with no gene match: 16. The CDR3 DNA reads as TGTGCCATCAGTGAGTCGAATCGTTGGAGGACAGGGGCAACGTACGAGCAGTACTTC. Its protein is CAISESNRWRTGATYEQYF.

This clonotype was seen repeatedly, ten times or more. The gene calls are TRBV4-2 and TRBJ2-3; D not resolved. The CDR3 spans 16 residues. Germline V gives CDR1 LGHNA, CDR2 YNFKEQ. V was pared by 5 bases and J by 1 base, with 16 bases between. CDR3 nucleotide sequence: TGTGCCAGCAGCACACAAACTGCCTTAGGCACAGATACGCAGTATTTT. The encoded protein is CASSTQTALGTDTQYF.

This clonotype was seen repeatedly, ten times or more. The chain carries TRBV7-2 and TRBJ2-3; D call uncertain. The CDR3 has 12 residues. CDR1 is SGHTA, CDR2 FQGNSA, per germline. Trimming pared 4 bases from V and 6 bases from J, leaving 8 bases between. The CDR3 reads CASSSKPDTQYF. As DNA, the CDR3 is TGTGCCAGCAGCTCAAAACCGGATACGCAGTATTTT. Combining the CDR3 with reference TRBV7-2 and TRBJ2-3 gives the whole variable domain GAGVSQSPSNKVTEKGKDVELRCDPISGHTALYWYRQSLGQGLEFLIYFQGNSAPDKSGLPSDRFSAERTGGSVSTLTIQRTQQEDSAVYLCASSSKPDTQYFGPGTRLTVL.

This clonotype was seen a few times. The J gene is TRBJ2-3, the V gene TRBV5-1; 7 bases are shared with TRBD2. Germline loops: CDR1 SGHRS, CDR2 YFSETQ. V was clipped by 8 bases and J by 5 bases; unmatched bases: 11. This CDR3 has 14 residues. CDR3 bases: TGCGCCAGTGCTTTTGCGGGAGTAGTAGATACGCAGTATTTT. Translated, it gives CASAFAGVVDTQYF.

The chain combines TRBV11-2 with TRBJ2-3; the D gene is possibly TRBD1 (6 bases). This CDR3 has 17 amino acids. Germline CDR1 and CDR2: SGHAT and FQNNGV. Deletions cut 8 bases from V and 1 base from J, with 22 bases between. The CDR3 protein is CASARGRGLSGTDTQYF. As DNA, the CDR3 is TGTGCCAGCGCCCGAGGCAGGGGCCTTTCGGGCACAGATACGCAGTATTTT. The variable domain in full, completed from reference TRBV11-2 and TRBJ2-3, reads EAGVAQSPRYKIIEKRQSVAFWCNPISGHATLYWYQQILGQGPKLLIQFQNNGVVDDSQLPKDRFSAERLKGVDSTLKIQPAKLEDSAVYLCASARGRGLSGTDTQYFGPGTRLTVL.

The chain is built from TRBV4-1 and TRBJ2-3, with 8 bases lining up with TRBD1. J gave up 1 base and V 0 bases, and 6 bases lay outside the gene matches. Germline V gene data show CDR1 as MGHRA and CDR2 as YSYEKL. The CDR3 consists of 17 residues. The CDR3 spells CASSQDLTGDRTDTQYF. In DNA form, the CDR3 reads TGCGCCAGCAGCCAAGACCTGACAGGGGACCGCACAGATACGCAGTATTTT.

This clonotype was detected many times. The CDR3 reads CASSSGVAHTYEQYF. CDR3 sequence (DNA): TGTGCCAGCAGTTCCGGGGTAGCGCACACCTACGAGCAGTACTTC. The chain links TRBV6-5 to TRBJ2-7; the D gene is possibly TRBD2 (5 bases). The CDR3 length is 15 residues. The germline V gene has CDR1 MNHEY and CDR2 SVGAGI. V lost 4 bases and J lost 2, with 15 bases in between.

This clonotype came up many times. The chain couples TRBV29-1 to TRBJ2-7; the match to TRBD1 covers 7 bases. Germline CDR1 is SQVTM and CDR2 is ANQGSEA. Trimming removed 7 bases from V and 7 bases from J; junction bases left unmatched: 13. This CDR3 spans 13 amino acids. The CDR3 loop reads CSAYRNRGEEQYF. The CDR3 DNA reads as TGCAGCGCCTACCGTAACAGGGGAGAGGAGCAGTACTTC.

The CDR3 region has the DNA TGTGCCAGCAGTCCTGGACTAGCGGGAGCTAAAGAGACCCAGTACTTC. Translated: CASSPGLAGAKETQYF. The rearrangement links TRBV12-3 or TRBV12-4 to TRBJ2-5, with 13 positions matching TRBD2. V lost 5 bases, J lost 3 bases, and 6 bases stayed unmatched. There are 16 residues in the CDR3.

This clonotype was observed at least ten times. The CDR3: CASSSPGLAGPQGANVLTF. In nucleotides, the CDR3 is TGTGCCAGCAGTTCCCCGGGACTAGCGGGACCTCAAGGGGCCAACGTCCTGACTTTC. V gene TRBV27 combines with J gene TRBJ2-6, with 13 bases lining up with TRBD2. The germline V gene encodes CDR1 MNHEY and CDR2 SMNVEV (reference sequence). The CDR3 extends over 19 amino acids. Trimming removed 4 bases from V and 4 bases from J; junction bases left unmatched: 10.

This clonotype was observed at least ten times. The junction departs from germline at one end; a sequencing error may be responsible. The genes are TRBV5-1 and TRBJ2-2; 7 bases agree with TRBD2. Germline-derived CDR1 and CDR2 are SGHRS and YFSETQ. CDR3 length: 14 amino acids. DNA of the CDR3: TGTGCCAGCAGCTTAGCGGGGAACACCGGGGAGCTGTTTTTT. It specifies CASSLAGNTGELFF.

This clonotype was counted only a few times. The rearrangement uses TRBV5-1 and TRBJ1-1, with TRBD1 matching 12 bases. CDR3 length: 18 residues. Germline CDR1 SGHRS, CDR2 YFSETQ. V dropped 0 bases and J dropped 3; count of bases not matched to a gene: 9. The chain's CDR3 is CASSLEGTGGGQDTEAFF. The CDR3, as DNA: TGCGCCAGCAGCTTGGAGGGGACAGGGGGCGGACAGGACACTGAAGCTTTCTTT.

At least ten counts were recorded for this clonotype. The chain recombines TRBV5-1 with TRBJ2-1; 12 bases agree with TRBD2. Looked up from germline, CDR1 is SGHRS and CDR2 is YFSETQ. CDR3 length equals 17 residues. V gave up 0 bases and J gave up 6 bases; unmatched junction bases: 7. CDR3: CASSLGPSSGRANEQFF. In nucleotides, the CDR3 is TGCGCCAGCAGCTTGGGCCCCTCTAGCGGGAGGGCCAATGAGCAGTTCTTC.

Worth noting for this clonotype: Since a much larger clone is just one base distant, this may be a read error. The CDR3 is CSVRGGVPGANVLIF. The CDR3 nucleotides read TGCAGCGTGCGAGGGGGGGTCCCGGGGGCCAACGTCCTGATTTTC. The V call is TRBV29-1, the J call TRBJ2-6, with D perhaps matching TRBD2 (7 bases). The CDR3 is made up of 15 amino acids. Per the germline V gene, CDR1 is SQVTM and CDR2 is ANQGSEA. Full variable domain (missing parts from reference TRBV29-1 and TRBJ2-6): SAVISQKPSRDICQRGTSLTIQCQVDSQVTMMFWYRQQPGQSLTLIATANQGSEATYESGFVIDKFPISRPNLTFSTLTVSNMSPEDSSIYLCSVRGGVPGANVLIFGAGSRLTVL.

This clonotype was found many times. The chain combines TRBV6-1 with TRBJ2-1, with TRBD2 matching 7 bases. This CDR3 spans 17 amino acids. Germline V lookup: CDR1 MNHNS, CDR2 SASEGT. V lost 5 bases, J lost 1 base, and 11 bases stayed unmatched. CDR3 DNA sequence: TGTGCCAGCAGTAAACTTCTGACTAGCAGTTCCTACAATGAGCAGTTCTTC. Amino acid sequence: CASSKLLTSSSYNEQFF.

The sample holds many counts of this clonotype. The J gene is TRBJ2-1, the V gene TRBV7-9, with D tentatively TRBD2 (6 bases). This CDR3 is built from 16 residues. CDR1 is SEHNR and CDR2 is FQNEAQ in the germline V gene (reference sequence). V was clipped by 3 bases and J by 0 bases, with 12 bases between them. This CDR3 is CASSFRGIGSYNEQFF. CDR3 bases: TGTGCCAGCAGCTTTCGGGGGATCGGCTCCTACAATGAGCAGTTCTTC.

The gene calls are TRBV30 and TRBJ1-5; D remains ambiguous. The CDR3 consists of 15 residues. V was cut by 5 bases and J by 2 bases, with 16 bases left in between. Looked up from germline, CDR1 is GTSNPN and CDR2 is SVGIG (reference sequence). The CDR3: CAWGPRGLGNQPQHF. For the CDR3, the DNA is TGTGCCTGGGGACCGAGAGGGTTAGGCAATCAGCCCCAGCATTTT.

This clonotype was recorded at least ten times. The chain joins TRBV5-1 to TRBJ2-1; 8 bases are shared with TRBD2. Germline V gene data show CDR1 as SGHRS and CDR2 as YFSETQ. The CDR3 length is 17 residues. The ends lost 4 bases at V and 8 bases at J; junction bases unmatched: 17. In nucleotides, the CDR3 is TGCGCCAGCAGCCATCGCCCGGCAGCGGGAGTAGTCGATGAGCAGTTCTTC. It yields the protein CASSHRPAAGVVDEQFF.

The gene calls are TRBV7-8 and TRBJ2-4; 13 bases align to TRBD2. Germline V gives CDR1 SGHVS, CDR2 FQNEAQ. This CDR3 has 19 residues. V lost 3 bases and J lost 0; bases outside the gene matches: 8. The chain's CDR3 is CASSLGLAGLRLAKNIQYF. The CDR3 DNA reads TGTGCCAGCAGCTTGGGACTAGCGGGATTGCGCCTAGCCAAAAACATTCAGTACTTC.

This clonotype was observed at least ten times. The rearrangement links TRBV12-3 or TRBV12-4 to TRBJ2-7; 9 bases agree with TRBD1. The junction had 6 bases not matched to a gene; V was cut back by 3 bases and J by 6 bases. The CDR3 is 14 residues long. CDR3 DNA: TGTGCCAGCAGTTTTAGGGACAGGGAGGCCGAGCAGTACTTC. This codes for CASSFRDREAEQYF.

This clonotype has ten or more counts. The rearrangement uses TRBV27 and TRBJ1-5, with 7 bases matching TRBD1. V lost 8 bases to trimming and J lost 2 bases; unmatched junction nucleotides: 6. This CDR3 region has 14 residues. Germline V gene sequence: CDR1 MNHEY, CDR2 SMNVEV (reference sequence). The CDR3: CASAPRGGNQPQHF. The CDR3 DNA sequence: TGTGCCAGCGCGCCCAGGGGGGGCAATCAGCCCCAGCATTTT.

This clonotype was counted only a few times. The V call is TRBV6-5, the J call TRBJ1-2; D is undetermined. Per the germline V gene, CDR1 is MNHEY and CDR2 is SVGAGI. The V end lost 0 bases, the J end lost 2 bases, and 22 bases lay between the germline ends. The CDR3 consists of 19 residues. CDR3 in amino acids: CASSYSISADPFKNYGYTF. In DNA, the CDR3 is TGTGCCAGCAGTTACTCGATATCGGCAGATCCTTTTAAAAACTATGGCTACACCTTC.

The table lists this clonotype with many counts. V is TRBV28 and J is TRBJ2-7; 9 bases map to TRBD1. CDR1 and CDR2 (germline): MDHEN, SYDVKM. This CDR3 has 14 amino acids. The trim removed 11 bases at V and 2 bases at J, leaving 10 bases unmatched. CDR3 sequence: CALRKQGAPYEQYF. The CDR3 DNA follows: TGTGCCCTCCGCAAACAGGGGGCCCCCTACGAGCAGTACTTC.

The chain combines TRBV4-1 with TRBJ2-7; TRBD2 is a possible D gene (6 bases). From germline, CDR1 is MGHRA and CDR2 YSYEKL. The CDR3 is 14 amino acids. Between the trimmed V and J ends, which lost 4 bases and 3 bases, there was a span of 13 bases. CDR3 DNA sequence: TGCGCCAGCAGCCTCTATAAGGAGGGCTACGAGCAGTACTTC. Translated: CASSLYKEGYEQYF.